Below, 14 T cell receptor beta chains from the same sample are listed, as sequenced in a study of T cell responses to AZD1222 COVID-19 vaccine (dated by TCRdb to the early 2020s). The library was generated by the immunoSEQ multiplex PCR assay. What TCRdb holds here is the immuneACCESS table cut down to in-frame rearrangements. Part of the clones is not present; checked against another copy, under half of the missing clones reflect an unresolved V gene, and the others are unexplained. The sample table holds about 80,000 clones, of which 80% to 90% were seen once. The ten largest clones capture 3.4% of the sample. The time point label on this specimen signifies: about 28 days (+/-7) after the second vaccine dose. Material: peripheral blood, obtained 28 days after the second AZD1222 dose. These receptors all stem from an adult who received the AZD1222 COVID-19 vaccine.

The gene calls are TRBV5-1 and TRBJ2-7, with D hard to call. The CDR3 is made up of 13 amino acids. The germline V gene has CDR1 SGHRS and CDR2 YFSETQ. Trimming left V 2 bases short and J 6 bases short, with 12 bases between. The CDR3 protein is CASSLDGLLEQYF. CDR3 in DNA: TGCGCCAGCAGCTTAGACGGGTTGCTCGAGCAGTACTTC.

The rearrangement joins TRBV14 to TRBJ1-3; D is unresolved. Trimming cost V 0 bases and J 2 bases, with 8 bases left between them. CDR3 length equals 15 residues. Germline CDR1 reads SGHDN; CDR2 reads FVKESK. The CDR3 spells CASSQDLLTGNTIYF. In nucleotides, the CDR3 is TGTGCCAGCAGCCAAGATCTTCTGACTGGAAACACCATATATTTT.

This clone was observed a single time. CDR3 bases: TGTGCCAGCAGCCACCGGAGAGCTAGCACAGATACGCAGTATTTT. This codes for CASSHRRASTDTQYF. This rearrangement joins TRBV6-5 to TRBJ2-3, with unresolved D. V dropped 6 bases and J dropped 0 bases, with 13 bases sitting between them. The CDR3 sequence is 15 residues long. The germline gives CDR1 MNHEY, CDR2 SVGAGI.

This clone has a single count. The chain links TRBV28 to TRBJ1-2; no definite D call. There are 13 residues in the CDR3. V was pared by 7 bases and J by 0 bases, with 9 bases between. The V gene's germline CDR1 is MDHEN and CDR2 SYDVKM. As DNA, the CDR3 is TGTGCCAGCAAAGTCGGTCCTAACTATGGCTACACCTTC. Protein: CASKVGPNYGYTF.

V gene TRBV19 combines with J gene TRBJ1-2; D not certain. CDR1 LNHDA and CDR2 SQIVND come from the germline V gene (reference sequence). V dropped 1 base and J dropped 1 base, with 4 bases sitting between them. This CDR3 is built from 13 residues. CDR3 in amino acids: CASSIGVNYGYTF. CDR3 DNA sequence: TGTGCCAGTAGTATAGGGGTTAACTATGGCTACACCTTC. Complete variable domain (other parts from reference TRBV19 and TRBJ1-2): DGGITQSPKYLFRKEGQNVTLSCEQNLNHDAMYWYRQDPGQGLRLIYYSQIVNDFQKGDIAEGYSVSREKKESFPLTVTSAQKNPTAFYLCASSIGVNYGYTFGSGTRLTVV.

V is TRBV28 and J is TRBJ1-1; the D gene is possibly TRBD1 (6 bases). There are 15 residues in the CDR3. V lost 4 bases, J lost 8 bases, and 20 bases lay in between. Per the germline V gene, CDR1 is MDHEN and CDR2 is SYDVKM. This CDR3 reads CASSSHRQARSEAFF. In nucleotides, the CDR3 is TGTGCCAGCAGTTCCCACCGACAGGCCAGATCAGAAGCTTTCTTT.

The chain is built from TRBV9 and TRBJ2-3; D gene unclear. Germline CDR1 SGDLS, CDR2 YYNGEE. The V gene lost 0 bases and the J gene lost 1 base, with 9 bases spanning the gap. CDR3 length: 15 amino acids. Here the CDR3 reads CASSVDGSGTDTQYF. The CDR3 bases are TGTGCCAGCAGCGTAGACGGGTCTGGCACAGATACGCAGTATTTT.

The J gene is TRBJ1-6, the V gene TRBV2; weak D call: TRBD1 (6 bases). This CDR3 is 16 amino acids long. Trimming took off 2 bases at V and 9 bases at J, with 17 bases between the two ends. CDR1 is SNHLY and CDR2 is FYNNEI in the germline V gene. The CDR3 nucleotides read TGTGCCAGCAGTGAACGTGAGGGGGTACTCTTTTCACCCCTCCACTTT. It codes for CASSEREGVLFSPLHF. The whole variable domain, remainder taken from reference TRBV2 and TRBJ1-6, is EPEVTQTPSHQVTQMGQEVILRCVPISNHLYFYWYRQILGQKVEFLVSFYNNEISEKSEIFDDQFSVERPDGSNFTLKIRSTKLEDSAMYFCASSEREGVLFSPLHFGNGTRLTVT.

The chain couples TRBV11-3 to TRBJ2-3; D is tentatively TRBD1 or TRBD2 (7 bases each). The ends were cut back, 5 bases at V and 4 bases at J, with 19 bases in the middle. From germline, CDR1 is SGHNT and CDR2 YENEEA. The CDR3 runs 16 residues. CDR3 sequence: CASSPRGGGLADTQYF. CDR3 DNA: TGTGCCAGCAGCCCGCGGGGAGGGGGCCTCGCAGATACGCAGTATTTT.

V and J are TRBV12-3 or TRBV12-4 and TRBJ1-2, with D uncertain. Trimming took off 5 bases at V and 6 bases at J, with 13 bases between the two ends. This CDR3 has 13 amino acids. The DNA for the CDR3 is TGTGCCAGCAGTGATGATCCTCGCAATGGCTACACCTTC. Encoded protein: CASSDDPRNGYTF.

The rearrangement uses TRBV30 and TRBJ1-1; D ambiguous. Germline V gene sequence: CDR1 GTSNPN, CDR2 SVGIG (reference sequence). This CDR3 comprises 10 residues. Trimming took 5 bases from V and 1 from J, leaving 2 bases between them. The CDR3 loop is CAWANTEAFF. Written as DNA, the CDR3 is TGTGCCTGGGCGAACACTGAAGCTTTCTTT. Using reference TRBV30 and TRBJ1-1 for the parts outside the CDR3, the full variable domain is SQTIHQWPATLVQPVGSPLSLECTVEGTSNPNLYWYRQAAGRGLQLLFYSVGIGQISSEVPQNLSASRPQDRQFILSSKKLLLSDSGFYLCAWANTEAFFGQGTRLTVV.

The rearrangement joins TRBV21-1 to TRBJ2-5; TRBD1 is the table's D call, not checked against the DNA. TRBV21-1 is noted as a pseudogene. The length of the CDR3 is 14 residues. The DNA of the CDR3 is TGTGCCAGCAGCAAAGTGGACAGGAAAGAGACCCAGTACTTC. Protein: CASSKVDRKETQYF.

This chain uses TRBV7-2 with TRBJ2-3; D not resolved. The CDR3 extends over 14 amino acids. Germline CDR1 reads SGHTA; CDR2 reads FQGNSA. The V end lost 6 bases, the J end lost 6 bases, and 16 bases lay between the germline ends. CDR3 coding DNA: TGTGCCAGCAGAAAGCTGGAAGCCCCCGATACGCAGTATTTT. Encoded protein: CASRKLEAPDTQYF. The entire variable domain, with the rest obtained from reference TRBV7-2 and TRBJ2-3, is as follows: GAGVSQSPSNKVTEKGKDVELRCDPISGHTALYWYRQSLGQGLEFLIYFQGNSAPDKSGLPSDRFSAERTGGSVSTLTIQRTQQEDSAVYLCASRKLEAPDTQYFGPGTRLTVL.

This chain joins TRBV6-5 and TRBJ2-1; 13 positions agree with TRBD2. The length of the CDR3 is 15 residues. From germline, CDR1 is MNHEY and CDR2 SVGAGI. V gave up 5 bases and J gave up 7 bases; unmatched junction bases: 5. CDR3 protein: CASSQTTSGGNEQFF. The CDR3 DNA is TGTGCCAGCAGTCAGACGACTAGCGGGGGGAATGAGCAGTTCTTC.